This T cell receptor (beta chain) was sequenced for a study of siplizumab effects on memory and regulatory T cells. General study findings and limits: Naive T cells looked more diverse than memory cells, and they looked like major contributors to the alloresponse. Naive-or-memory phenotypes were unassignable for roughly 80-96% of proliferating CD4+ or CD8+ clones.

Assays captured 95,000 to 100,000 TCR templates per sample. TCRdb's table, derived via immunoSEQ multiplex PCR, lists solely in-frame clones and lacks some. The sample lists some 100,000 clones; 93% were seen once. This CDR3 is built from 20 residues. The junction had 15 bases not matched to a gene; V was cut back by 6 bases and J by 1 base. From germline, CDR1 is SGHNT and CDR2 YYREEE (reference sequence). With respect to this clone: The antigen is undetermined.

This TCR was sampled from a human donor in good health. The chain recombines TRBV5-4 with TRBJ2-4; 14 bases match TRBD2. The sequencing sample was made of non-Treg CD4+ T cells sorted from blood. This CDR3 is CASTMRTTSGGALAKNIQYF. CDR3 DNA: TGTGCCAGCACCATGAGAACGACTAGCGGGGGGGCACTGGCCAAAAACATTCAGTACTTC.